This T cell receptor (beta chain) emerged from a study of radiation and T cells in renal cell carcinoma. Libraries were prepared by immunoSEQ multiplex PCR; TCRdb keeps only in-frame clonotypes and omits some of them. The sample has approximately 170,000 clones, about nine tenths seen once. V dropped 2 bases and J dropped 5; count of bases not matched to a gene: 1. Germline loops: CDR1 MNHEY, CDR2 SVGAGI. CDR3 size: 16 residues. Stated time point: blood 4 weeks post-SBRT, at nephrectomy. As to treatment: 15 Gy SBRT to primary tumor, nephrectomy 4 weeks later. Serial blood draws occurred at baseline and 2 and 4 weeks post-SBRT.

The TCR sequence derives from a woman aged 50 to 60 with renal cell carcinoma. The specimen was blood, collected from a patient whose treatment included radiotherapy and nephrectomy. This rearrangement joins TRBV6-5 to TRBJ2-1, with TRBD2 identical over 15 bases. The CDR3, as DNA: TGTGCCAGCAGTTACGGACTAGCGGGGGGGGACAATGAGCAGTTCTTC. It specifies CASSYGLAGGDNEQFF.